This T cell receptor beta chain emerged from a study of blood T cell repertoires in COVID-19. Clones were read by immunoSEQ multiplex PCR, and TCRdb kept only the in-frame ones, dropping some. In the table there are around 270,000 clones, roughly 88% of which are singletons. All exposed participants met a person with COVID-19 within 2 weeks before entering the study. This CDR3 contains 16 residues. Trimming took off 2 bases at V and 10 bases at J, with 18 bases between the two ends. CDR1 is MNHEY, CDR2 SMNVEV, per germline (reference sequence). The clonotype comes from a woman between 40 and 50 years old who had been exposed to COVID-19. The specimen was PBMCs or T cells enriched from blood (not recorded which). This rearrangement joins TRBV27 to TRBJ1-6; possible D gene TRBD1, 5 bases. For the CDR3, the DNA is TGTGCCAGCAGTTTAAGTCCGGGCAGGGTTGGCTCACCCCTCCACTTT. Translating gives CASSLSPGRVGSPLHF.